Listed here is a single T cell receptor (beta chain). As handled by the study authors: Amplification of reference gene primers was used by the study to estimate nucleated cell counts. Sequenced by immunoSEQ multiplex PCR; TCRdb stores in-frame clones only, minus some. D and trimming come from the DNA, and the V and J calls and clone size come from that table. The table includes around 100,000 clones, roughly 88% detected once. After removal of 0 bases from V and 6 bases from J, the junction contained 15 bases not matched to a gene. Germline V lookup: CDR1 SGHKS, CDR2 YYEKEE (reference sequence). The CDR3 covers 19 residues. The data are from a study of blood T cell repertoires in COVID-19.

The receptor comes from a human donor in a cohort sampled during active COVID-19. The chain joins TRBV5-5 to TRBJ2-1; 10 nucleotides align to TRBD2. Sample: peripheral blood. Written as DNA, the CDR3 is TGTGCCAGCAGCTTGGGGGCAGCGGGAGGGCCCTGGTCCACCAATGAGCAGTTCTTC. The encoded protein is CASSLGAAGGPWSTNEQFF.